The 7 T cell receptor beta chains reported below all come from one sample, sequenced in a study of T cell responses to AZD1222 COVID-19 vaccine (dated by TCRdb to the early 2020s). This specimen's time point label, per the study, means: baseline before first vaccination. Receptor libraries were prepared by the immunoSEQ multiplex PCR assay. The immuneACCESS repertoire file appears here via TCRdb, limited to in-frame rearrangements. These files lack a portion of the clones; in checked studies, under half of the deficit traces to unresolved V genes, and the cause of the others is not known. The sample includes about 100,000 clones, with approximately 84% observed a single time. 16% of the sample is in the top ten clones. Here the sequenced sample was peripheral blood, taken on day 0 of AZD1222 vaccination. The receptors were gathered from an adult in good health.

To note about this clone: Germline is not matched at one junction end, which may reflect a read error. J is TRBJ1-1 and V is TRBV5-1; weak D call: TRBD1 (5 bases). There are 15 residues in the CDR3. Germline CDR1 and CDR2: SGHRS and YFSETQ. CDR3 in amino acids: CASSSDGGENAEAFF. The CDR3 DNA is TGCGCCAGCAGCTCCGATGGGGGGGAGAACGCTGAAGCTTTCTTT.

The rearrangement joins TRBV6-5 to TRBJ1-5, with D perhaps TRBD1 (5 bases). Trimming removed 8 bases at V and 5 bases at J, with 13 bases between. Germline lookup yields CDR1 MNHEY and CDR2 SVGAGI. The CDR3 has 13 amino acids. The CDR3 bases are TGTGCCAGCGGACCAGGGAGGTATCAGCCCCAGCATTTT. Amino acid sequence: CASGPGRYQPQHF.

The chain links TRBV5-8 to TRBJ1-5; tentatively, D is TRBD1 (5 bases). V gave up 1 base and J gave up 2 bases, with 13 bases separating them. Looked up from germline, CDR1 is SGHTS and CDR2 is YDEGEE. The CDR3 consists of 16 residues. In DNA, the CDR3 is TGTGCCAGCAGCTTGATCCCCATGGGGGGCAATCAGCCCCAGCATTTT. This sequence encodes CASSLIPMGGNQPQHF.

The chain is built from TRBV3-1 (or the pseudogene TRBV3-2) and TRBJ2-1; tentative D call: TRBD2 (6 bases). Looked up from germline, CDR1 is LGHDT and CDR2 is YNNKEL (reference sequence). The V gene lost 3 bases and the J gene lost 6 bases, with 9 bases spanning the gap. The CDR3 length is 13 residues. In nucleotides, the CDR3 is TGTGCCAGCAGCCAGACTAGTCGCAATGAGCAGTTCTTC. This sequence encodes CASSQTSRNEQFF.

The table lists this clone with a few counts. J is TRBJ2-1 and V is TRBV11-3, with D unclear. Trimming removed 1 base at V and 7 bases at J, with 11 bases between. CDR1 is SGHNT, CDR2 YENEEA, per germline. CDR3 size: 14 residues. In DNA, the CDR3 is TGTGCCAGCAGCTTAGGGCCGACAAATAATGAGCAGTTCTTC. Protein product: CASSLGPTNNEQFF.

The chain has TRBV2 and TRBJ1-3, with 7 bases identical to TRBD1. This CDR3 has 13 amino acids. The germline gives CDR1 SNHLY, CDR2 FYNNEI. The trim removed 6 bases at V and 6 bases at J, leaving 5 bases unmatched. The CDR3 loop reads CASRGDSLNTIYF. The CDR3 nucleotides are TGTGCCAGCAGGGGGGACAGTCTAAACACCATATATTTT.

V usage is TRBV3-1 (or the pseudogene TRBV3-2) and J usage is TRBJ1-3, with 7 nucleotides matching TRBD1. Trimming at V came to 4 bases and at J to 1 base, leaving 4 bases not matched to a gene. The CDR3 is made up of 15 amino acids. CDR1 is LGHDT and CDR2 is YNNKEL in the germline V gene (reference sequence). The CDR3 sequence is CASSRDRASGNTIYF. The DNA for the CDR3 is TGTGCCAGCAGCCGAGACAGGGCATCTGGAAACACCATATATTTT.